This TCR beta chain was identified during a study of Ad26.COV2.S vaccination and SARS-CoV-2 variants. Sequenced by immunoSEQ multiplex PCR; TCRdb stores in-frame clones only, minus some. The profile shows over 350,000 clones, more than 85% of them singletons. The treatment is: some 20 received Ad26.COV2.S at low or high dose, single or two shots; roughly five received placebo; per-sample allocation not given. Sampling occurred on day 63 after the first vaccine or placebo injection. In the vaccine, an Ad26 vector expressed the SARS-CoV-2 spike of the Wuhan strain. The sequencing here drew on peripheral blood, taken in a trial of Ad26.COV2.S vaccine versus placebo. This TCR was recovered from a person aged 18-65 years who received the Ad26.COV2.S COVID-19 vaccine or a placebo.

The CDR3 here is CASSDGSRTKDDTQYF. CDR3 DNA: TGCGCCAGCAGTGATGGAAGTAGGACAAAGGACGATACGCAGTATTTT. The chain links TRBV10-2 to TRBJ2-3, with D possibly being TRBD1 (5 bases). Trimming stripped 3 bases from V and 6 bases from J, with 19 bases between. Germline CDR1 and CDR2: WSHSY and SAAADI. This CDR3 is 16 amino acids long.